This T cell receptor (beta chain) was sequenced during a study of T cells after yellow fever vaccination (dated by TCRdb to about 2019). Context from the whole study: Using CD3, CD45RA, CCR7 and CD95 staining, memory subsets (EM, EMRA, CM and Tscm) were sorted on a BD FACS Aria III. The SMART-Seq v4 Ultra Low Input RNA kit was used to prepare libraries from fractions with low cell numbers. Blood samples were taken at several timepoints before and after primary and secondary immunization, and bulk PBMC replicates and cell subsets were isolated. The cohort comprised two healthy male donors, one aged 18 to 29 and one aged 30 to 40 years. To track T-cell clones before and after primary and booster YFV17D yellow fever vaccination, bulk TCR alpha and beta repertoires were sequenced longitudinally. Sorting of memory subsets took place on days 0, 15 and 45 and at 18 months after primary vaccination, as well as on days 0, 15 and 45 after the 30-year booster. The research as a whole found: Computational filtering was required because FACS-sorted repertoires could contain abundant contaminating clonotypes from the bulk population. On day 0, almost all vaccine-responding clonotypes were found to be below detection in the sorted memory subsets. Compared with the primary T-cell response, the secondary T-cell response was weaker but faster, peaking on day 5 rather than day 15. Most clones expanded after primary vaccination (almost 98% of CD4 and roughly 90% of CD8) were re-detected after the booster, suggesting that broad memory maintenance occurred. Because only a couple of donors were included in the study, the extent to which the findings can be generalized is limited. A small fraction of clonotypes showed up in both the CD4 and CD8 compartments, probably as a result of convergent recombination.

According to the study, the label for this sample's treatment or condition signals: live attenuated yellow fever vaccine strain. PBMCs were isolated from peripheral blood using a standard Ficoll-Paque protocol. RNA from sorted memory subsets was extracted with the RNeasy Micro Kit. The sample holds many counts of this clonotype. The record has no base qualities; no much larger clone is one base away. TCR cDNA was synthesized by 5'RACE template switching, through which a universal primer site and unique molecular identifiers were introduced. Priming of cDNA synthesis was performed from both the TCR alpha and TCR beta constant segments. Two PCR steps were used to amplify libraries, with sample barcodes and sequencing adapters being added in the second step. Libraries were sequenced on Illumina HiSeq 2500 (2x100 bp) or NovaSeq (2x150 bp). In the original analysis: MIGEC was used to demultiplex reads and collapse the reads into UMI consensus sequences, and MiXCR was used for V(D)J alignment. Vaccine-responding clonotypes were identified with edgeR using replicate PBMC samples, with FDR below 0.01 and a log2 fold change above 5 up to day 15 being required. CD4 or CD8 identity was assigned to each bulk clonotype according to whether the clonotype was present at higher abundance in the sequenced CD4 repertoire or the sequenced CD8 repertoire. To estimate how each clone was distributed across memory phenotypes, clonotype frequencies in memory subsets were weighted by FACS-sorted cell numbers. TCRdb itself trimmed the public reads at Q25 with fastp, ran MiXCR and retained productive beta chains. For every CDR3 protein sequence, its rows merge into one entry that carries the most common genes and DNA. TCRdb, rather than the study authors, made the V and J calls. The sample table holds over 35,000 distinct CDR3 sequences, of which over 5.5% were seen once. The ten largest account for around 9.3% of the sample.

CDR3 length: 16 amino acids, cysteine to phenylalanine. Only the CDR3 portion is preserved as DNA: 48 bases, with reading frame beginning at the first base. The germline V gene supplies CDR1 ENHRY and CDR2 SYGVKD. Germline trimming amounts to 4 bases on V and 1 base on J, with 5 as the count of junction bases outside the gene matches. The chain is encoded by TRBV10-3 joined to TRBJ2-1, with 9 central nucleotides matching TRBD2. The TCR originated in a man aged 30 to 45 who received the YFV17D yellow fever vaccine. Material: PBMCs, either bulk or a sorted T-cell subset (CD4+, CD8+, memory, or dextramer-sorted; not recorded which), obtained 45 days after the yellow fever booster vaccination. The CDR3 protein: CAISANSGSSYNEQFF. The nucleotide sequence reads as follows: TGTGCCATCAGTGCAAATAGCGGGAGTTCCTACAATGAGCAGTTCTTC.